This T cell receptor beta chain was obtained from a study of early T cells in non-severe SARS-CoV-2 infection. This clonotype was seen at least ten times. V was clipped by 2 bases and J by 3 bases, with 12 bases between them. This CDR3 spans 15 amino acids. The V gene's germline CDR1 is KGHSH and CDR2 LQKENI. Via MiXCR, TCRdb re-called the 5' RACE reads, giving one row per CDR3 protein. The sample includes 45,000 to 55,000 distinct CDR3 sequences, about 6.3% of them seen just once. Sequenced here: whole blood, sampled at baseline. This TCR was sampled from an adult who was a healthcare worker with PCR-confirmed SARS-CoV-2 infection or an uninfected control (not recorded which). V gene TRBV18 combines with J gene TRBJ2-3; D call uncertain. The CDR3 sequence is CASSPAVRRTDTQYF. The CDR3 DNA follows: TGTGCCAGCTCACCAGCGGTCAGGAGAACAGATACGCAGTATTTT.